The rows below give T cell receptor beta chains drawn from one sample of a study of regulatory T cells in long-lasting Graves disease. TCRdb processed the multiplex PCR reads anew with MiXCR; each CDR3 protein has one entry. The data show about 310,000 distinct CDR3 sequences, with 18% seen just once and about 36% held by the top ten. The sequencing here drew on peripheral blood mononuclear cells (PBMCs), taken at new diagnosis, from a patient treated with antithyroid drugs. The receptors stem from a female donor with Graves disease. Each CDR3 is given with its conserved first and last residue. A D gene is named only where the DNA matches it firmly. Not every row has a clone size; where given, it reads once, few, many or a size class.

TGTGCCAGCAGCTTAGCTAGAGGTTTTGCCACAGATACGCAGTATTTT,CASSLARGFATDTQYF,many,TRBJ2-3,.,TRBV11-2
TGCGCCAGCAGTAACCCTTCGGGGGATACGCAGTATTTT,CASSNPSGDTQYF,few,TRBJ2-3,.,TRBV5-1
TGCAGTGCTAGAGGGGGGACGAACACTGAAGCTTTCTTT,CSARGGTNTEAFF,many,TRBJ1-1,.,TRBV20-1
TGTGCCAGTAGCGGGGTACCCGATCAGCCCCAGCATTTT,CASSGVPDQPQHF,many,TRBJ1-5,.,TRBV19
TGTGCCAGCAGACGTGGGACAGCTGGAAACACCATATATTTT,CASRRGTAGNTIYF,few,TRBJ1-3,TRBD1,TRBV7-9
TGCAGTGCTTATCCGCCGGAACTAGCGGAGAACACCGGGGAGCTGTTTTTT,CSAYPPELAENTGELFF,.,TRBJ2-2,TRBD2,TRBV20-1
TGCGCCAGCAGCCCACGGGCAGGGGATACGCAGTATTTT,CASSPRAGDTQYF,.,TRBJ2-3,.,TRBV4-1
TGTGCCAGCAGTTTAGCGATAGGGGGCGGGTATGGCTACACCTTC,CASSLAIGGGYGYTF,.,TRBJ1-2,TRBD1,TRBV12-3/TRBV12-4
TGTGCCAGCAGGAGACCACAAGAGACCCAGTACTTC,CASRRPQETQYF,many,TRBJ2-5,.,TRBV6-2/TRBV6-3
TGTGCCAGTATCGGAAACAACGAAGCTTTCTTT,CASIGNNEAFF,many,TRBJ1-1,.,TRBV19
TGTGCCAGCAGCGTAGACCTAAGGGGCGGTGATGAAAAACTGTTTTTT,CASSVDLRGGDEKLFF,few,TRBJ1-4,.,TRBV9
TGTGCCAGCAGTTTATCAGGGCCTAATGAAAAACTGTTTTTT,CASSLSGPNEKLFF,many,TRBJ1-4,.,TRBV28
TGTGCCAGCAGTTTGACAGGGGGCGCCCCCAGGAGGGACATTCAGTACTTC,CASSLTGGAPRRDIQYF,many,TRBJ2-4,TRBD1,TRBV12-3/TRBV12-4
TGCAGTGCTAGAGTGCGGGAATCCTACGAGCAGTACTTC,CSARVRESYEQYF,.,TRBJ2-7,.,TRBV20-1
TGTGCCAGCAGCCCAGGACAAAGCGCACGGACTGAAGCTTTCTTT,CASSPGQSARTEAFF,.,TRBJ1-1,.,TRBV5-6
TGTGCCAGCAGTTACTCTGGCGGAAGCACAGATACGCAGTATTTT,CASSYSGGSTDTQYF,.,TRBJ2-3,.,TRBV6-6
TGTGCCAGCAGTTTGGGGCCAAAGCCGAACACTGAAGCTTTCTTT,CASSLGPKPNTEAFF,many,TRBJ1-1,.,TRBV28
TGTGCCAGCAGCTTAGGTCCGGGGGGGGCGACCCAGTACTTC,CASSLGPGGATQYF,few,TRBJ2-5,TRBD2,TRBV13
TGTGCCAGCAGTGCCGCGAGGGGTTCCTCCTACAATGAGCAGTTCTTC,CASSAARGSSYNEQFF,many,TRBJ2-1,.,TRBV6-1
TGTGCCAGCAGTGAAGTCGGAATATACACTGAAGCTTTCTTT,CASSEVGIYTEAFF,many,TRBJ1-1,.,TRBV6-1
TGTGCCAGCAGCCCAGGTTCAGGGCTGTACCAAGAGACCCAGTACTTC,CASSPGSGLYQETQYF,many,TRBJ2-5,.,TRBV28
TGTGCCAGCAGCGGGACTAGCGGGATTTACAATGAGCAGTTCTTC,CASSGTSGIYNEQFF,many,TRBJ2-1,TRBD2,TRBV9
TGTGCCAGCAGCGAAGGACTAGCGGGAGGGCCCAGCTCCTACGAGCAGTACTTC,CASSEGLAGGPSSYEQYF,many,TRBJ2-7,TRBD2,TRBV11-2
TGTGCCAGCAGTTCCCGCCGGTCAGGGGGGGAGACCCAGTACTTC,CASSSRRSGGETQYF,many,TRBJ2-5,.,TRBV12-3/TRBV12-4
TGTGCCAGCAGTTTAGGGGGACTAGCGGGAGCACGAGAGACCCAGTACTTC,CASSLGGLAGARETQYF,.,TRBJ2-5,TRBD2,TRBV12-3/TRBV12-4
TGTGCCAGCAGCTCCTCGGGGCCTCCAGAGACCCAGTACTTC,CASSSSGPPETQYF,.,TRBJ2-5,.,TRBV7-6
TGTGCCAGCAGTTCACAGGGGGATCAGCCCCAGCATTTT,CASSSQGDQPQHF,many,TRBJ1-5,TRBD1,TRBV28
TGTGCCAGCTCACCTACAGGGGGCGGCACAGATACGCAGTATTTT,CASSPTGGGTDTQYF,.,TRBJ2-3,TRBD1,TRBV18
TGTGCCAGCAGCCATACCCCTCTAACGGGATTGTTCTTC,CASSHTPLTGLFF,many,TRBJ2-1,.,TRBV3-1
TGTGCCAGCAGCCCAGTCCCTGTATCCGGGGAGCTGTTTTTT,CASSPVPVSGELFF,many,TRBJ2-2,.,TRBV11-2
TGTGCCAGCAGCTTAGCGGTTCTGAACAATGAGCAGTTCTTC,CASSLAVLNNEQFF,.,TRBJ2-1,.,TRBV7-9
TGCAGTGCAAAGGGACTAGCGGGGGGACAAGAGACCCAGTACTTC,CSAKGLAGGQETQYF,many,TRBJ2-5,TRBD2,TRBV20-1
TGCAGTGCTAGAGATATACTAGCGGGGATGGAGACCCAGTACTTC,CSARDILAGMETQYF,many,TRBJ2-5,TRBD2,TRBV20-1
TGTGCCAGCAGCTTAGGACCAGCGCACACCGGGGAGCTGTTTTTT,CASSLGPAHTGELFF,.,TRBJ2-2,.,TRBV7-9
TGTGCCAGCAGCCGGTGGACAAGCCTCCTTGACAAAAACATTCAGTACTTC,CASSRWTSLLDKNIQYF,once,TRBJ2-4,.,TRBV7-9
TGCGCCAGCAGCGCCAACCCCGGGACGGAGAGTGAAAAACTGTTTTTT,CASSANPGTESEKLFF,once,TRBJ1-4,.,TRBV5-1
TGTGCCAGCACGGGACTAGCGGGAGGATCCGGGGAGCTGTTTTTT,CASTGLAGGSGELFF,many,TRBJ2-2,TRBD2,TRBV2
TGTGCCAGCAGTTCCGGGGGTGCGGGAGGCAATGAGCAGTTCTTC,CASSSGGAGGNEQFF,many,TRBJ2-1,TRBD2,TRBV28
TGCAGTGCTAGCTTGCCGAAGGGACTAGCAGGTGCCGAGCAGTACTTC,CSASLPKGLAGAEQYF,many,TRBJ2-7,TRBD2,TRBV20-1
TGTGCCAGTAGTATAAGTTGGCAGACTGAAGCTTTCTTT,CASSISWQTEAFF,many,TRBJ1-1,.,TRBV19
TGTGCCAGCAGCTTGCAGGGGAGGAAAACTAATGAAAAACTGTTTTTT,CASSLQGRKTNEKLFF,.,TRBJ1-4,.,TRBV5-8
TGTGCCAGCAGCCGGTTAGTGAACTACAATGAGCAGTTCTTC,CASSRLVNYNEQFF,few,TRBJ2-1,.,TRBV14
TGTGCCAGCAGTCTCAGCGGAGGCACAGATACGCAGTATTTT,CASSLSGGTDTQYF,many,TRBJ2-3,.,TRBV11-2
TGCAGCGTGACGGGCGCTACAGGGGGCTACACCTTC,CSVTGATGGYTF,.,TRBJ1-2,.,TRBV29-1
TGTGCCAGCAGTTACTTGCCAGCGGGAGGGGGAGATACGCAGTATTTT,CASSYLPAGGGDTQYF,many,TRBJ2-3,TRBD2,TRBV6-5
TGTGCCAGCACCGGCGGGAGGGCCTGGGAGACCCAGTACTTC,CASTGGRAWETQYF,many,TRBJ2-5,TRBD2,TRBV28
TGTGCCAGCAGTCTCAGCGGGAGGGCGAAGACCCAGTACTTC,CASSLSGRAKTQYF,many,TRBJ2-5,TRBD2,TRBV6-1
TGTGCCAGCATGAGGTCTAGATCCTACGAGCAGTACTTC,CASMRSRSYEQYF,many,TRBJ2-7,.,TRBV2
TGTGCCAACGCGAGGGGGGCCGGGGCCAACGTCCTGACTTTC,CANARGAGANVLTF,few,TRBJ2-6,.,TRBV12-3/TRBV12-4
TGTGCCAGCAGCTCCGGACAGGGAGAGATATATGGCTACACCTTC,CASSSGQGEIYGYTF,.,TRBJ1-2,TRBD1,TRBV11-1
TGTGCTAGTGGGGAGTCTAAGCAGGAGCAGTTCTTC,CASGESKQEQFF,many,TRBJ2-1,.,TRBV12-5
TGTGCCAGCAGCTTTACCGGCAGCGGGGGGTACAATGAGCAGTTCTTC,CASSFTGSGGYNEQFF,many,TRBJ2-1,TRBD2,TRBV11-3
TGTGCCAGCACCGCGGGAGGCGGTAGGAGCGAGCAGTACTTC,CASTAGGGRSEQYF,many,TRBJ2-7,TRBD2,TRBV2
TGCGCCAGCAGCCCCTTCGGGGAGACCCAGTACTTC,CASSPFGETQYF,many,TRBJ2-5,.,TRBV5-1
TGTGCCAGCAGTGAAGCCTTCGCAGGGAGTTACACTGAAGCTTTCTTT,CASSEAFAGSYTEAFF,many,TRBJ1-1,.,TRBV2
TGTGCCAGTAGTCCTATCGGAAAACTGTTTTTT,CASSPIGKLFF,.,TRBJ1-4,.,TRBV19
TGCGCCAGCAGCTTGGTTCCCAGGGAGATTATGGGCTACACCTTC,CASSLVPREIMGYTF,few,TRBJ1-2,.,TRBV5-1
TGTGCCAGCAGTGAACGGGCAACCATCCCCTACGAGCAGTACTTC,CASSERATIPYEQYF,.,TRBJ2-7,.,TRBV6-1
TGTGCCAGCAGCCCCCGTGGGCTAGCGGGACAAGAGACCCAGTACTTC,CASSPRGLAGQETQYF,many,TRBJ2-5,TRBD2,TRBV7-8
TGTGCCAGCAGCACTGTGGGAGGGGGCTACGAGCAGTACTTC,CASSTVGGGYEQYF,many,TRBJ2-7,.,TRBV11-2